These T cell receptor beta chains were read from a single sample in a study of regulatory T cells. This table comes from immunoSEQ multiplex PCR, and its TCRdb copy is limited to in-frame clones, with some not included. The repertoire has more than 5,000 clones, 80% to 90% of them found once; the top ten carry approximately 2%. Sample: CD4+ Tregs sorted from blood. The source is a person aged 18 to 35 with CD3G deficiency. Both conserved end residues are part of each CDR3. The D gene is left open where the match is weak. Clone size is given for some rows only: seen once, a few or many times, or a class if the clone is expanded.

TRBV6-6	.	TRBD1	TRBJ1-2	TGTGCCAGCAGCTGGGACAGAAGAAATGGCTACACCTTC	CASSWDRRNGYTF
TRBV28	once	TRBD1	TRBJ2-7	TGTGCCAGCAGTTCCTCCGGGACAGGGTCGATTGAGCAGTATTTC	CASSSSGTGSIEQYF
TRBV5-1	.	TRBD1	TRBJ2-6	TGCGCCAGCAGCGTGGGACAGCCAAGGTCGGCCAACGTCCTGACTTTC	CASSVGQPRSANVLTF
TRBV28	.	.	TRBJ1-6	TGTGCCAGCAGGGGTTCTTTGATCAACTCACCCCTCCACTTT	CASRGSLINSPLHF
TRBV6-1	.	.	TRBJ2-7	TGTGCCAGCAGTTGGCAGGGAGGAATCGACGAGCAGTACTTC	CASSWQGGIDEQYF
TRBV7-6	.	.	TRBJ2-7	TGTGCCAGCAGCTTAGACCGCGGGAAATACGGATCCTACGAGCAGTACTTC	CASSLDRGKYGSYEQYF
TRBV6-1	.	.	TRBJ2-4	TGTGCCAGCAGTGAATCATGGTTCCAAAGCGACATTCAGTACTTC	CASSESWFQSDIQYF
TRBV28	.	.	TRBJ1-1	TGTGCCAGCAGTTTAGCGGACAGAGGTGCGACTGAAGCTTTCTTT	CASSLADRGATEAFF
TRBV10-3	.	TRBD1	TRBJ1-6	TGTGCCACCTCCCCCGGGACAGGGAGGTCCTCCTATAATTCACCCCTCCACTTT	CATSPGTGRSSYNSPLHF
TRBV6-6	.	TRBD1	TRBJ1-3	TGTGCCAGCAGCCCTCTAGGCCTCAGGGGGGCTCTTTTT	CASSPLGLRGALF
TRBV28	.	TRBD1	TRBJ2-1	TGTGCCAGCAGTTTTCAGGGGGCTGTTGGCAATGAGCAGTTCTTC	CASSFQGAVGNEQFF
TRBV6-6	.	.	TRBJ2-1	TGTGCCAGCAGTTCCCCCTCGTACAATGAGCAGTTCTTC	CASSSPSYNEQFF
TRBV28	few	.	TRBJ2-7	TGTGCCAGCAGTTTGATGGGGGTGGGGGAGCAGTACTTC	CASSLMGVGEQYF
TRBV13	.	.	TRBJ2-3	TGTGCCAGCAGCTCGGGACGACTCACAGATACGCAGTATTTT	CASSSGRLTDTQYF
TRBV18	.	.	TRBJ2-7	TGTGCCAGCTCACCAAATCGGGTGGCAGGGCCCTACGAGCAGTACTTC	CASSPNRVAGPYEQYF
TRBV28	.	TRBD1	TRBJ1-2	TGTGCCAGCAGTCCCGGGACAGGGGTAAGGGGGTATGGCTACACCTTC	CASSPGTGVRGYGYTF
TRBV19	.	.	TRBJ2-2	TGTGCCAGTAGGGGGGCGAACACCGGGGAGCTGTTTTTT	CASRGANTGELFF